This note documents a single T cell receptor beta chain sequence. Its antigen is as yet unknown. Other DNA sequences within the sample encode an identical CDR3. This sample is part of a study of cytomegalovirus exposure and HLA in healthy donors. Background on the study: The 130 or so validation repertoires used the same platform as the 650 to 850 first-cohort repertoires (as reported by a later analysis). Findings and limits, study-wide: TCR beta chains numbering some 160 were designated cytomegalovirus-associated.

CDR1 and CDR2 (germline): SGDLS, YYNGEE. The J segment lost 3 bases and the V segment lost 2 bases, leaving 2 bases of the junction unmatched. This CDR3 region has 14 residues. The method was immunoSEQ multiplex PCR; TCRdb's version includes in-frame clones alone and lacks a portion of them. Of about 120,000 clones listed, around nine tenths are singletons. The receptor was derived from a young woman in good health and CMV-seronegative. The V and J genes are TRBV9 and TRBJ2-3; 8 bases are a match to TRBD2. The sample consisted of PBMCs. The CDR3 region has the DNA TGTGCCAGCAGCGTGGGCGGGAGGACAGATACGCAGTATTTT. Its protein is CASSVGGRTDTQYF.